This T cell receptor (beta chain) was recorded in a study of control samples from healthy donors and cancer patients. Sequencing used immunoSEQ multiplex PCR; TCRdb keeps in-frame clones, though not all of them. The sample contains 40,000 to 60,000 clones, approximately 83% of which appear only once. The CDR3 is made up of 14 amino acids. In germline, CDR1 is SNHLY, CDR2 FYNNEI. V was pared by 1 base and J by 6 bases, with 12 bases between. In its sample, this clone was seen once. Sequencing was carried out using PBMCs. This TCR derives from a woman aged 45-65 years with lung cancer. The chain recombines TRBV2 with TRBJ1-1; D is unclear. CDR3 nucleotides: TGTGCCAGCAGTGAAGACAGATCCGTCCCTGAAGCTTTCTTT. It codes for CASSEDRSVPEAFF.